This T cell receptor beta chain was observed in a study of T cells in Graves' hyperthyroidism and ophthalmopathy. The overall study: The authors collected peripheral blood at initial diagnosis, before any treatment.

Patients with uncontrolled infections, other autoimmune diseases, pregnancy or lactation were excluded. CDR1 and CDR2 (germline): SGHTA, FQGNSA. CDR3 length equals 15 residues. Trimming left V 1 base short and J 3 bases short, with 12 bases between. From RNA transcripts, TCR beta CDR3 regions were amplified. TCR CDR3 regions were first amplified by RT-PCR with HTBI primers. TCRdb passed the multiplex PCR reads through MiXCR, listing each CDR3 protein once. The table has more than 500,000 distinct CDR3 sequences, roughly 15% seen once. General study points: By a 13 V-J model, ophthalmopathy was set apart from stable hyperthyroidism.

The sample holds many counts of this clonotype. The target antigen is unknown. This rearrangement joins TRBV7-2 to TRBJ1-2, with a tentative D call TRBD1 (5 bases). Source material: blood. This TCR came from a woman between 25 and 40 years old with Graves' hyperthyroidism. CDR3 in DNA: TGTGCCAGCAGCTTAGTGGCAGGGAGCGACTATGGCTACACCTTC. Protein: CASSLVAGSDYGYTF. Drawing the rest from reference TRBV7-2 and TRBJ1-2, the complete variable domain is GAGVSQSPSNKVTEKGKDVELRCDPISGHTALYWYRQSLGQGLEFLIYFQGNSAPDKSGLPSDRFSAERTGGSVSTLTIQRTQQEDSAVYLCASSLVAGSDYGYTFGSGTRLTVV.